A selection of T cell receptor beta chains follows, all from one sample in a study of cytomegalovirus exposure and HLA in healthy donors. Generated by immunoSEQ multiplex PCR, the TCRdb table keeps only in-frame clones and is missing some. The sample includes some 71,000 clones, approximately 70% seen only once; the top ten take roughly 9.7%. The source material was PBMCs. These TCRs come from a woman aged 50 to 60 in good health and CMV-seropositive. The CDR3 runs from the conserved cysteine through the conserved F or W. The order of the fields is D gene, clone size, J gene, CDR3 length, V gene, CDR3 protein, CDR3 DNA. D genes are given only for firm matches. Not every row has a clone size; where given, it reads once, few, many or a size class.

.	.	TRBJ2-7	14	TRBV15	CATSRDMVTYEQYF	TGTGCCACCAGCAGGGACATGGTCACCTACGAGCAGTACTTC
.	.	TRBJ1-1	13	TRBV18	CASSSDRVTEAFF	TGTGCCAGCTCAAGCGACCGGGTCACTGAAGCTTTCTTT
TRBD1	few	TRBJ1-1	15	TRBV28	CASSLYDRATTEAFF	TGTGCCAGCAGTTTATATGACAGGGCGACCACTGAAGCTTTCTTT
TRBD2	.	TRBJ2-7	15	TRBV5-1	CASSLGLAPGYEQYF	TGCGCCAGCAGCTTGGGACTAGCGCCGGGCTACGAGCAGTACTTC
.	.	TRBJ2-7	18	TRBV7-2	CASSKRAGMEGGHYEQYF	TGTGCCAGCAGCAAGCGGGCGGGCATGGAAGGGGGCCACTACGAGCAGTACTTC
.	.	TRBJ2-3	15	TRBV5-1	CASSFSGDSTDTQYF	TGCGCCAGCAGCTTTAGCGGAGATAGCACAGATACGCAGTATTTT
TRBD1	.	TRBJ1-2	15	TRBV14	CASSDRTGAIYGYTF	TGTGCCAGCAGCGACAGGACAGGGGCGATCTATGGCTACACCTTC
TRBD1	.	TRBJ2-6	17	TRBV28	CASSFPQGAGGANVLTF	TGTGCCAGCAGTTTCCCTCAGGGGGCGGGTGGGGCCAACGTCCTGACTTTC
.	.	TRBJ1-4	14	TRBV7-9	CASSQAGHLPGLFF	TGTGCCAGCAGCCAAGCGGGACACCTTCCCGGACTGTTTTTT
TRBD1	few	TRBJ1-1	14	TRBV18	CASSPRQGFAEAFF	TGTGCCAGCTCACCGCGACAGGGGTTCGCTGAAGCTTTCTTT
TRBD1	.	TRBJ2-1	15	TRBV7-3	CASSLGQGLRDEQFF	TGTGCCAGCAGCTTAGGACAGGGTCTGAGAGATGAGCAGTTCTTC
.	.	TRBJ1-4	14	TRBV5-1	CASSLEGANEKLFF	TGCGCCAGCAGCTTGGAGGGGGCTAATGAAAAACTGTTTTTT
TRBD1	.	TRBJ1-2	17	TRBV6-1	CASSESGQGGVLYGYTF	TGTGCCAGCAGTGAGTCGGGACAGGGGGGTGTCCTCTATGGCTACACCTTC
TRBD1	.	TRBJ2-7	16	TRBV27	CASSLPTGQGDYEQYF	TGTGCCAGCAGTTTGCCCACCGGACAGGGTGACTACGAGCAGTACTTC
.	.	TRBJ2-1	13	TRBV7-2	CASSLAGAHEQFF	TGTGCCAGCAGCTTAGCGGGGGCGCATGAGCAGTTCTTC
.	.	TRBJ2-3	14	TRBV2	CASSGGLGTDTQYF	TGTGCCAGCAGCGGGGGTCTGGGCACAGATACGCAGTATTTT
.	few	TRBJ1-2	13	TRBV28	CASVTGLEDGYTF	TGTGCCAGCGTCACAGGTTTGGAAGATGGCTACACCTTC
.	.	TRBJ2-5	13	TRBV7-9	CASSPQGTETQYF	TGTGCCAGCAGCCCACAGGGCACAGAGACCCAGTACTTC
TRBD2	few	TRBJ2-1	15	TRBV7-2	CASRPTPTSGGQQFF	TGTGCCAGCAGACCTACTCCGACTAGCGGGGGCCAGCAGTTCTTC
TRBD2	few	TRBJ2-1	21	TRBV30	CAWQPGWGTREPLYSYNEQFF	TGTGCCTGGCAACCGGGCTGGGGGACTAGGGAACCTCTTTACTCCTACAATGAGCAGTTCTTC
.	.	TRBJ1-2	13	TRBV6-5	CASSPGRSGGYTF	TGTGCCAGCAGTCCGGGCCGCTCGGGGGGCTACACCTTC
TRBD1	.	TRBJ2-1	17	TRBV11-2	CASRQGAGASSYNEQFF	TGTGCCAGCAGGCAGGGGGCAGGGGCGAGCTCCTACAATGAGCAGTTCTTC
TRBD1	few	TRBJ2-1	13	TRBV10-3	CAAAGGSYNEQFF	TGTGCCGCCGCAGGGGGCTCCTACAATGAGCAGTTCTTC
TRBD1	.	TRBJ2-5	13	TRBV4-2	CASSQQGEETQYF	TGTGCCAGCAGCCAGCAGGGGGAGGAGACCCAGTACTTC
.	.	TRBJ1-5	13	TRBV6-1	CASSGRGLQPQHF	TGTGCCAGCAGTGGGAGGGGTTTGCAGCCCCAGCATTTT
TRBD1	.	TRBJ1-2	16	TRBV2	CASSEALRDRFYGYTF	TGTGCCAGCAGTGAAGCGCTGAGGGACAGATTCTATGGCTACACCTTC
.	.	TRBJ1-5	16	TRBV11-2	CASSLFSGVGNQPQHF	TGTGCCAGCAGCTTGTTTTCGGGGGTAGGCAATCAGCCCCAGCATTTT
.	.	TRBJ1-2	14	TRBV6-5	CASSLFDSNYGYTF	TGTGCCAGCAGCCTCTTCGACAGTAACTATGGCTACACCTTC
TRBD2	once	TRBJ2-1	15	TRBV30	CAWTTGLAGVGEQFF	TGTGCCTGGACAACCGGACTAGCGGGGGTCGGAGAGCAGTTCTTC